These T cell receptor beta chains were read from a single sample in a study of T cells in Graves' hyperthyroidism and ophthalmopathy. Each CDR3 protein gets one entry after TCRdb re-called the multiplex PCR reads with MiXCR. Among roughly 650,000 distinct CDR3 sequences listed, roughly 15% were seen once. The sequenced material came from blood. The origin of the receptors is a middle-aged woman with Graves' ophthalmopathy. Each CDR3 is given with its conserved first and last residue. The D gene is left open where the match is weak. Expanded clones are given a class, and other clones once, few, many or no size at all.

clone size	V gene	J gene	D gene	CDR3 DNA	CDR3 protein
once	TRBV2	TRBJ1-2	TRBD1	TGTGCCAGCAGGGAGACAGGGACCTATGGCTACACCTTC	CASRETGTYGYTF
many	TRBV20-1	TRBJ2-3	.	TGCAGTGCTAGAGCCCAGGGATCAGATACGCAGTATTTT	CSARAQGSDTQYF
many	TRBV24-1	TRBJ2-1	.	TGTGCCACCAGTGATTGGAGGGGAAAGGTCGATGAGCAGTTCTTC	CATSDWRGKVDEQFF
.	TRBV9	TRBJ2-5	.	TGTGCCAGCAGCGTAGAGGGGTTGGAGACCCAGTACTTC	CASSVEGLETQYF
many	TRBV6-1	TRBJ1-2	.	TGTGCCAGCAGTGCCGGTCACAGGGAGTGGGGCTACACCTTC	CASSAGHREWGYTF
few	TRBV2	TRBJ2-3	TRBD1	TGTGCCAGCAGCCACAGGGGCAGGGCAGATACGCAGTATTTT	CASSHRGRADTQYF
.	TRBV4-1	TRBJ2-7	.	TGCGCCAGCAGCCACGCTCGGGACTACGAGCAGTACTTC	CASSHARDYEQYF
many	TRBV6-6	TRBJ2-7	.	TGTGCCAGCAGTTACTCTTTTCGAACAGACGAGCAGTACTTC	CASSYSFRTDEQYF
many	TRBV2	TRBJ1-5	TRBD1	TGTGCCAGCAGTGAACGGACAGGGAGCAATCAGCCCCAGCATTTT	CASSERTGSNQPQHF
few	TRBV2	TRBJ2-1	.	TGTGCCAGCACCGTGACTAGTGGGCAGTTCTTC	CASTVTSGQFF
few	TRBV12-5	TRBJ2-2	TRBD1	TGTGCTAGTGGTTTATGGACAGGGGACACCGGGGAGCTGCTTTTT	CASGLWTGDTGELLF
.	TRBV2	TRBJ2-1	TRBD2	TGTGCCAGCAGTGGGTCCCCAGCGGGAAGTGAGCAGTTCTTC	CASSGSPAGSEQFF
.	TRBV9	TRBJ1-2	TRBD1	TGTGCCAGCAGCGTAATCCCAGGGGGTGGCTACACCTTC	CASSVIPGGGYTF
many	TRBV7-6	TRBJ1-1	.	TGTGCCAGCAGCTTAGCTGGCGTGGGCACTGAAGCTTTCTTT	CASSLAGVGTEAFF
.	TRBV18	TRBJ1-3	.	TGTGCCAGCTCACCACGTCCGCTTCTGGAAGACACCATATATTTT	CASSPRPLLEDTIYF
many	TRBV12-3/TRBV12-4	TRBJ2-7	.	TGTGCCAGCAGCCAGGGGGCGCCGGGGGGGCAGTACTTC	CASSQGAPGGQYF
many	TRBV7-9	TRBJ2-1	.	TGTGCCAGCAGCTTGACGGCCCTTAGGAATGAGCAGTTCTTC	CASSLTALRNEQFF
many	TRBV7-3	TRBJ2-5	.	TGTGCCAGCAGCCCGGACAAGAAGACCCAGTACTTC	CASSPDKKTQYF
many	TRBV12-5	TRBJ1-4	.	TGTGCTAGTGGTTTTGGGGATGCAACTAATGAAAAACTGTTTTTT	CASGFGDATNEKLFF
many	TRBV10-1	TRBJ2-3	TRBD1	TGCGCCAGCATGCAGGGGGACGGATCCGCGCAGTATTTT	CASMQGDGSAQYF
many	TRBV5-1	TRBJ1-2	.	TGCGCCAGCAGCTTGGGGCAGGGAATCTATGGCTACACCTTC	CASSLGQGIYGYTF
few	TRBV15	TRBJ2-7	TRBD1	TGTGCCACCAGCGGGACAGGGGGCGAGCAGTACTTC	CATSGTGGEQYF
few	TRBV5-5	TRBJ2-3	.	TGTGCCAGCAGCGCCTACTACCTAACGGATTATAGCACAGATACGCAGTATTTT	CASSAYYLTDYSTDTQYF
few	TRBV18	TRBJ2-3	.	TGTGCCAGCTCTTCTAGGGCGTCTGATACTGCAGATACGCAGTATTTT	CASSSRASDTADTQYF
few	TRBV6-2/TRBV6-3	TRBJ2-1	TRBD2	TGTGCCAGCAAAACGACTAGCGGCCATCTTGTGGAGTTCTTC	CASKTTSGHLVEFF
.	TRBV4-1	TRBJ2-7	TRBD1	TGCGCCAGCAGCCAAGGGAAGGACAGGGGACTGTTCTACGAGCAGTACTTC	CASSQGKDRGLFYEQYF
.	TRBV20-1	TRBJ2-7	TRBD1	TGCAGTGCTAGGGACCCGGGACAGGGTGTCTACGAGCAGTACTTC	CSARDPGQGVYEQYF
many	TRBV27	TRBJ2-1	.	TGTGCCAGCAGCCAACAGGGCCTCCGAAACAATGAGCAGTTCTTC	CASSQQGLRNNEQFF
many	TRBV12-3/TRBV12-4	TRBJ1-5	.	TGTGCCAGCAGTTTAGGGGGGACCATTAGCAATCAGCCCCAGCATTTT	CASSLGGTISNQPQHF